These 31 T cell receptor beta chains came from one sample sequenced in a study of OX40 agonist ivuxolimab in advanced cancers. The protocol was immunoSEQ multiplex PCR, while the TCRdb copy is restricted to in-frame clones and leaves out a portion. Among 65,000 to 95,000 clones, 86% were seen once, and the ten largest hold approximately 7%. Sequenced here: CD4+ or CD8+ T cells sorted from blood, sampled in a trial of the OX40 agonist ivuxolimab. The source is an adult with an advanced solid tumor such as melanoma, head and neck, liver or kidney cancer.

The rearrangement uses TRBV7-4 and TRBJ1-1; D gene ambiguous. V was trimmed by 1 base and J by 6 bases, leaving 9 bases between them. The CDR3 runs 13 residues. Germline CDR1 is SGHVT and CDR2 is SQSDAQ. DNA of the CDR3: TGTGCCAGCAGCTTAGGACAAGGCGCTGAAGCTTTCTTT. The encoded protein is CASSLGQGAEAFF.

CDR3 coding DNA: TGTGCCAGCAGCTTTATCGGAGTCACAGATACGCAGTATTTT. Translated: CASSFIGVTDTQYF. The genes are TRBV7-8 and TRBJ2-3; D is undetermined. Trimming stripped 3 bases from V and 2 bases from J, with 9 bases between. The CDR3 runs 14 residues. Germline CDR1 SGHVS, CDR2 FQNEAQ.

The chain is built from TRBV6-6 and TRBJ2-5; a possible D gene is TRBD1 (6 bases). Germline CDR1 reads MNHNY; CDR2 reads SVGAGI (reference sequence). The length of the CDR3 is 12 residues. The V and J ends lost 5 bases and 4 bases respectively, with 8 bases between them. The CDR3 loop is CASSQGSETQYF. The CDR3 region has the DNA TGTGCCAGCAGTCAGGGGTCAGAGACCCAGTACTTC.

This clone was recorded once. This chain uses TRBV6-1 with TRBJ2-1; D may be TRBD2 (5 bases). V was clipped by 6 bases and J by 3 bases, with 15 bases between them. CDR1 and CDR2 (germline): MNHNS, SASEGT. The CDR3 is 15 amino acids. CDR3 bases: TGTGCCAGCAGCCCGGAGGTAGTCTACTACAATGAGCAGTTCTTC. This sequence encodes CASSPEVVYYNEQFF.

A remark on this clone: Other DNA sequences in the sample encode the same CDR3. V usage is TRBV7-9 and J usage is TRBJ2-3; D ambiguous. CDR3 length: 12 residues. Trimming removed 1 base from V and 5 bases from J, with 4 bases in between. CDR1 and CDR2 from the germline V gene are SEHNR and FQNEAQ (reference sequence). The CDR3 here is CASSLVRDTQYF. The CDR3 bases are TGTGCCAGCAGCTTAGTGAGAGATACGCAGTATTTT.

This clone showed up just a few times. The chain uses TRBV29-1 and TRBJ2-3; D might be TRBD1 or TRBD2, each matching 5 bases. The germline V gene encodes CDR1 SQVTM and CDR2 ANQGSEA. The CDR3 has 11 amino acids. V lost 3 bases and J 4 bases, leaving 5 bases between the germline ends. In nucleotides, the CDR3 is TGCAGCGTTGAGGGGGCAGATACGCAGTATTTT. It yields the protein CSVEGADTQYF.

The V call is TRBV18, the J call TRBJ2-2; no definite D call. Germline lookup yields CDR1 KGHSH and CDR2 LQKENI. This CDR3 comprises 13 residues. The V end was cut by 3 bases, the J end by 6 bases, with 8 bases between. CDR3 sequence: CASSPTTAGELFF. The CDR3 DNA sequence: TGTGCCAGCTCACCCACGACGGCCGGGGAGCTGTTTTTT.

The chain employs TRBV25-1 and TRBJ2-3; D is ambiguous. Trimming removed 5 bases from V and 3 bases from J, with 9 bases in between. Germline lookup yields CDR1 MGHDK and CDR2 SYGVNS. This CDR3 is 13 amino acids long. CDR3: CASSPRVTDTQYF. The CDR3 DNA is TGTGCCAGCAGTCCCCGCGTGACAGATACGCAGTATTTT.

This chain uses TRBV2 with TRBJ1-1; 8 bases match TRBD1. The CDR3 covers 12 residues. Per the germline V gene, CDR1 is SNHLY and CDR2 is FYNNEI. The ends lost 7 bases at V and 7 bases at J; junction bases unmatched: 5. The CDR3 region has the DNA TGTGCCAGCAAGGCGACAGGGGTTGAAGCTTTCTTT. This translates into CASKATGVEAFF. The full variable domain, its missing parts supplied by reference TRBV2 and TRBJ1-1, is EPEVTQTPSHQVTQMGQEVILRCVPISNHLYFYWYRQILGQKVEFLVSFYNNEISEKSEIFDDQFSVERPDGSNFTLKIRSTKLEDSAMYFCASKATGVEAFFGQGTRLTVV.

The chain has TRBV18 and TRBJ2-3; D is possibly TRBD2 (6 bases). The ends were cut back, 3 bases at V and 0 bases at J, with 13 bases in the middle. CDR3 length: 16 residues. Germline V CDR1 and CDR2: KGHSH, LQKENI. DNA of the CDR3: TGTGCCAGCTCACCTCGAGGCGGGGCTAGCACAGATACGCAGTATTTT. Translating gives CASSPRGGASTDTQYF.

A word on this clone: Germline and junction disagree at one end, which may indicate a read error. This chain uses TRBV6-1 with TRBJ1-5; 7 nucleotides line up with TRBD1. The germline gives CDR1 MNHNS, CDR2 SASEGT. The CDR3 contains 13 residues. CDR3 sequence reads: CASSEGGRGIQHF. The CDR3 nucleotides read TGTGCCAGCAGCGAAGGGGGCCGAGGTATCCAGCATTTT.

This chain connects TRBV30 to TRBJ1-2, with 7 bases aligning to TRBD1. Germline V gene data show CDR1 as GTSNPN and CDR2 as SVGIG (reference sequence). Losses at the gene ends were 0 bases for V and 8 bases for J; bases not matched to a gene: 6. The CDR3 extends over 13 amino acids. This chain's CDR3 is CAWSVFQGEGYTF. The CDR3 DNA follows: TGTGCCTGGAGTGTATTCCAGGGGGAAGGCTACACCTTC. Drawing the rest from reference TRBV30 and TRBJ1-2, the complete variable domain is SQTIHQWPATLVQPVGSPLSLECTVEGTSNPNLYWYRQAAGRGLQLLFYSVGIGQISSEVPQNLSASRPQDRQFILSSKKLLLSDSGFYLCAWSVFQGEGYTFGSGTRLTVV.

V gene TRBV11-3 combines with J gene TRBJ2-3; D is perhaps TRBD1 or TRBD2 (5 bases each). The CDR3 is 15 amino acids. From germline, CDR1 is SGHNT and CDR2 YENEEA. Trimming left V 5 bases short and J 5 bases short, with 17 bases between. The CDR3 region is CASSPGRQRGDTQYF. The CDR3 DNA is TGTGCCAGCAGCCCGGGACGGCAGAGGGGAGATACGCAGTATTTT.

This chain links TRBV5-4 with TRBJ1-4, with 9 bases lining up with TRBD1. Germline V gene lookup returns CDR1 SGHNT and CDR2 YYREEE (reference sequence). The CDR3 sequence is 15 residues long. V was pared by 2 bases and J by 7 bases, with 6 bases of the junction left unmatched. The CDR3 here is CASSFFGTGSEKLFF. The CDR3 DNA is TGTGCCAGCAGCTTTTTCGGGACAGGGAGTGAAAAACTGTTTTTT.

The chain has TRBV11-3 and TRBJ1-2, with 8 bases matching TRBD1. This CDR3 is built from 14 residues. Germline V gene data show CDR1 as SGHNT and CDR2 as YENEEA. V was pared by 4 bases and J by 8 bases, with 9 bases of the junction left unmatched. The CDR3 here is CASSWGQVLGGYTF. The CDR3 DNA follows: TGTGCCAGCAGCTGGGGACAGGTCCTCGGAGGCTACACCTTC.

The rearrangement uses TRBV19 and TRBJ1-2, with TRBD1 matching 9 bases. In germline, CDR1 is LNHDA, CDR2 SQIVND (reference sequence). The CDR3 has 15 amino acids. V lost 5 bases and J lost 2; bases outside the gene matches: 6. The CDR3 DNA sequence: TGTGCCAGTAGTCCACGGGACAGGGCGAACTATGGCTACACCTTC. Protein sequence: CASSPRDRANYGYTF.

The rearrangement uses TRBV6-4 and TRBJ2-5; 13 bases match TRBD2. The CDR3 consists of 16 residues. CDR1 is MRHNA, CDR2 SNTAGT, per germline. V dropped 6 bases and J dropped 5; count of bases not matched to a gene: 9. This chain's CDR3 is CASRRTSGGVGETQYF. In DNA form, the CDR3 reads TGTGCCAGCAGAAGGACTAGCGGGGGCGTCGGGGAGACCCAGTACTTC.

The V gene is TRBV19, the J gene TRBJ2-2; D might be TRBD1 (7 bases). This CDR3 region has 17 residues. V was clipped by 5 bases and J by 5 bases, with 21 bases between them. Germline lookup yields CDR1 LNHDA and CDR2 SQIVND (reference sequence). The CDR3 loop reads CASSLSAGTARTGELFF. CDR3 DNA sequence: TGTGCCAGTAGTCTTTCGGCGGGGACAGCACGTACCGGGGAGCTGTTTTTT.

The rearrangement joins TRBV29-1 to TRBJ2-1; D possibly corresponds to TRBD2 (5 bases). Germline values: CDR1 SQVTM, CDR2 ANQGSEA. Trimming left V 4 bases short and J 4 bases short, with 5 bases between. There are 11 residues in the CDR3. The chain's CDR3 is CSVGGYNEQFF. The CDR3, as DNA: TGCAGCGTTGGAGGGTACAATGAGCAGTTCTTC.

This chain uses TRBV2 with TRBJ1-3; possibly TRBD1 for D (6 bases). The CDR3 consists of 14 residues. The V gene lost 4 bases and the J gene lost 2 bases, with 9 bases spanning the gap. Germline V lookup: CDR1 SNHLY, CDR2 FYNNEI. The CDR3 DNA reads as TGTGCCAGCAGTGTACAGGGCCCTGGAAACACCATATATTTT. Residues: CASSVQGPGNTIYF. Full variable domain (missing parts from reference TRBV2 and TRBJ1-3): EPEVTQTPSHQVTQMGQEVILRCVPISNHLYFYWYRQILGQKVEFLVSFYNNEISEKSEIFDDQFSVERPDGSNFTLKIRSTKLEDSAMYFCASSVQGPGNTIYFGEGSWLTVV.

The chain carries TRBV27 and TRBJ2-7; the match to TRBD1 covers 11 bases. The V gene's germline CDR1 is MNHEY and CDR2 SMNVEV (reference sequence). CDR3 size: 15 residues. Trimming took 6 bases from V and 3 from J; bases not matched to a gene: 7. The CDR3 reads CASRPGTGGFYEQYF. The CDR3 region has the DNA TGTGCCAGCAGACCCGGGACAGGGGGGTTCTACGAGCAGTACTTC.

As regards this clone: The junction shows a germline mismatch at one end, possibly a read error. The rearrangement links TRBV7-2 to TRBJ2-6, with a weak D call TRBD1 (5 bases). The CDR3 is made up of 16 amino acids. Germline CDR1 and CDR2: SGHTA and FQGNSA. The CDR3 bases are TGTGCCAGCAGCCGCATGGCCCTCTCTGGGGCCAACGTCCTGGCTTTC. This translates into CASSRMALSGANVLAF.

This clone was recorded only once. The V and J genes are TRBV11-2 and TRBJ1-6; unclear D gene. The CDR3 runs to 14 residues. Germline-derived CDR1 and CDR2 are SGHAT and FQNNGV. Between the trimmed V and J ends, which lost 5 bases and 1 base, there was a span of 6 bases. The DNA for the CDR3 is TGTGCCAGCAGCCTAGGGTCCTATAATTCACCCCTCCACTTT. Translation: CASSLGSYNSPLHF. Combining the CDR3 with reference TRBV11-2 and TRBJ1-6 gives the whole variable domain EAGVAQSPRYKIIEKRQSVAFWCNPISGHATLYWYQQILGQGPKLLIQFQNNGVVDDSQLPKDRFSAERLKGVDSTLKIQPAKLEDSAVYLCASSLGSYNSPLHFGNGTRLTVT.

The gene calls are TRBV28 and TRBJ1-2; 10 nucleotides line up with TRBD1. Per the germline V gene, CDR1 is MDHEN and CDR2 is SYDVKM. V lost 4 bases and J lost 6; bases outside the gene matches: 2. The CDR3 consists of 13 residues. The CDR3: CASSSGQGDGYTF. CDR3 coding DNA: TGTGCCAGCAGTTCAGGACAGGGGGATGGCTACACCTTC.

This chain joins TRBV19 and TRBJ2-7; D uncertain. Per the germline V gene, CDR1 is LNHDA and CDR2 is SQIVND (reference sequence). V lost 5 bases, J lost 1 base, and 15 bases lay in between. This CDR3 has 15 amino acids. CDR3 loop: CASSPTQATSYEQYF. The CDR3 DNA reads TGTGCCAGTAGTCCCACCCAAGCGACATCCTACGAGCAGTACTTC.

The chain couples TRBV6-5 to TRBJ2-7; tentative D call: TRBD2 (5 bases). Deletions cut 8 bases from V and 0 bases from J, with 14 bases between. This CDR3 comprises 14 residues. Germline CDR1 MNHEY, CDR2 SVGAGI. The DNA of the CDR3 is TGTGCCAGCTTACGGGATCCCCTCTCCTACGAGCAGTACTTC. Protein product: CASLRDPLSYEQYF.

J is TRBJ2-7 and V is TRBV11-3; 13 nucleotides match TRBD2. The CDR3 has 15 residues. In germline, CDR1 is SGHNT, CDR2 YENEEA. V lost 5 bases and J lost 2; bases outside the gene matches: 3. CDR3: CASSIGLAGAYEQYF. DNA for the CDR3: TGTGCCAGCAGCATTGGACTAGCGGGAGCCTACGAGCAGTACTTC. Based on the CDR3 plus reference TRBV11-3 and TRBJ2-7, the full variable domain is EAGVVQSPRYKIIEKKQPVAFWCNPISGHNTLYWYLQNLGQGPELLIRYENEEAVDDSQLPKDRFSAERLKGVDSTLKIQPAELGDSAVYLCASSIGLAGAYEQYFGPGTRLTVT.

This chain uses TRBV30 with TRBJ2-1; 9 bases line up with TRBD2. From germline, CDR1 is GTSNPN and CDR2 SVGIG (reference sequence). The CDR3 consists of 14 residues. V was pared by 1 base and J by 10 bases, with 8 bases of the junction left unmatched. DNA for the CDR3: TGTGCCTGGAGTGATGGCGGGAGGGCCAACGAGCAGTTCTTC. It codes for CAWSDGGRANEQFF.

This clone came up once. The V gene is TRBV19, the J gene TRBJ1-5, with D maybe TRBD1 (6 bases). There are 16 residues in the CDR3. The ends were cut back, 3 bases at V and 0 bases at J, with 12 bases in the middle. Germline CDR1 is LNHDA and CDR2 is SQIVND (reference sequence). The DNA for the CDR3 is TGTGCCAGTAGTATTAAACAGGGTCGTAGCAATCAGCCCCAGCATTTT. Its translation is CASSIKQGRSNQPQHF.

The rearrangement uses TRBV7-2 and TRBJ2-1; D remains ambiguous. The germline V gene encodes CDR1 SGHTA and CDR2 FQGNSA. This CDR3 has 11 amino acids. The V end lost 1 base, the J end lost 8 bases, and 3 bases lay between the germline ends. The CDR3 bases are TGTGCCAGCAGCTTAGGAGATGAGCAGTTCTTC. It codes for CASSLGDEQFF.

The CDR3: CASSSPASYEQYF. DNA of the CDR3: TGTGCCAGCAGCTCTCCAGCGTCCTACGAGCAGTACTTC. V is TRBV5-6 and J is TRBJ2-7, with D unclear. The CDR3 is made up of 13 amino acids. CDR1 and CDR2 from the germline V gene are SGHDT and YYEEEE. V lost 3 bases to trimming and J lost 1 base, with 8 bases between them.